This TCR beta chain was sequenced in a study of graft-versus-host responses after intestinal transplantation. Study overall: Multivisceral, liver-intestinal, or isolated intestinal grafts were transplanted into recipients.

CDR1 MNHNS and CDR2 SASEGT come from the germline V gene. The CDR3 contains 13 residues. V gave up 8 bases and J gave up 3 bases, with 14 bases separating them. Profiling relied on immunoSEQ multiplex PCR, and the TCRdb table lists in-frame clones only, not all of them. The sample holds some 16,000 clones, approximately 89% seen once. This clone showed up just once. The receptor was isolated from a human patient who received an intestinal transplant, so some T cells may come from the graft donor. The sample consisted of PBMCs, taken about 110 days after intestinal transplant. This chain connects TRBV6-1 to TRBJ2-7, with a weak D call TRBD2 (5 bases). CDR3: CASLPDGNYEQYF. The DNA of the CDR3 is TGTGCCAGCCTACCGGACGGGAACTACGAGCAGTACTTC.